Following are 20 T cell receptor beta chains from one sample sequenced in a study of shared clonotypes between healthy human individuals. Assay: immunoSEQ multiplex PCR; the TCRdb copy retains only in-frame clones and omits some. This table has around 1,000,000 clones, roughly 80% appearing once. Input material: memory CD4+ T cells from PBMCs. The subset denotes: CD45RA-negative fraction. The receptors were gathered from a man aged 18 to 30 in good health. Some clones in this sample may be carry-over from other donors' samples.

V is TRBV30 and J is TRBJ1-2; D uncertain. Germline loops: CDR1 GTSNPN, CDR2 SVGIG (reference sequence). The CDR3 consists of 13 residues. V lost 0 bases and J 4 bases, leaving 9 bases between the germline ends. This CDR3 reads CAWSVQLAYGYTF. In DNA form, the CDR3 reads TGTGCCTGGAGTGTACAGTTAGCCTATGGCTACACCTTC.

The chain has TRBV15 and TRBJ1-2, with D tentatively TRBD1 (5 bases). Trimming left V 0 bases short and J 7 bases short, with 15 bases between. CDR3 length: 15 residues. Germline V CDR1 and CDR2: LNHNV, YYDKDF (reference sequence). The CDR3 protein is CATSRDRGESPGYTF. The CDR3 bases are TGTGCCACCAGCAGAGATCGGGGGGAGTCCCCTGGCTACACCTTC.

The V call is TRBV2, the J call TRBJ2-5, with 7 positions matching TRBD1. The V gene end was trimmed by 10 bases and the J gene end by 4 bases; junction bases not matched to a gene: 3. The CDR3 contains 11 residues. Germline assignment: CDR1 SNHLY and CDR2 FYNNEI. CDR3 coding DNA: TGTGCCAAGACAGGGACAGAGACCCAGTACTTC. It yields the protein CAKTGTETQYF.

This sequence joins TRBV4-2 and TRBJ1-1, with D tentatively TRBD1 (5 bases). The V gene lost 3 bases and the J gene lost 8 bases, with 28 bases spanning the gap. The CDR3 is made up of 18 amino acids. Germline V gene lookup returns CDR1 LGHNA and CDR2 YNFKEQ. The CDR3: CASSQTLGTRGRWREAFF. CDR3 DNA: TGTGCCAGCAGCCAGACCCTCGGGACGCGTGGACGTTGGAGAGAAGCTTTCTTT.

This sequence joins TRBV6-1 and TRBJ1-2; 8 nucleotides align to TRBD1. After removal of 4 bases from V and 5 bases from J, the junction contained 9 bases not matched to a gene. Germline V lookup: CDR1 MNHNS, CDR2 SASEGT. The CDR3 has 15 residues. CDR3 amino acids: CASSAGAGGGYGYTF. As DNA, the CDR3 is TGTGCCAGCAGTGCTGGAGCAGGGGGCGGTTATGGCTACACCTTC.

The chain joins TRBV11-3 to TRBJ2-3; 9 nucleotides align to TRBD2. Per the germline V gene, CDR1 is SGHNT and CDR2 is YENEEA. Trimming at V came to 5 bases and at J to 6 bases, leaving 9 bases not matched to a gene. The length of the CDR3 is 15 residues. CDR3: CASSQNSGRWDTQYF. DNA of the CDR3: TGTGCCAGCAGCCAAAATAGCGGGAGATGGGATACGCAGTATTTT. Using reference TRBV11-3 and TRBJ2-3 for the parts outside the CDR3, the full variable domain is EAGVVQSPRYKIIEKKQPVAFWCNPISGHNTLYWYLQNLGQGPELLIRYENEEAVDDSQLPKDRFSAERLKGVDSTLKIQPAELGDSAVYLCASSQNSGRWDTQYFGPGTRLTVL.

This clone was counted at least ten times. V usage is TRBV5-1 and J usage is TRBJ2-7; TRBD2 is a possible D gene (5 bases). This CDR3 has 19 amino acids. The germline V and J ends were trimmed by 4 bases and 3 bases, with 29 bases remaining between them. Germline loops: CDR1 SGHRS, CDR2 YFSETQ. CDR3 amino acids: CASSPAYGVAIAQLYEQYF. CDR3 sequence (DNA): TGCGCCAGCAGCCCAGCTTATGGGGTGGCGATAGCGCAACTCTACGAGCAGTACTTC.

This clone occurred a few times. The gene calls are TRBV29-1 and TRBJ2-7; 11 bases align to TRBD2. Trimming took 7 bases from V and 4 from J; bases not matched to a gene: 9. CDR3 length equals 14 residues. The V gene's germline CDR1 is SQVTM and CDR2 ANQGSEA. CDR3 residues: CSGFSGRAGYEQYF. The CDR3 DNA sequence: TGCAGCGGTTTTAGCGGGAGGGCCGGGTACGAGCAGTACTTC.

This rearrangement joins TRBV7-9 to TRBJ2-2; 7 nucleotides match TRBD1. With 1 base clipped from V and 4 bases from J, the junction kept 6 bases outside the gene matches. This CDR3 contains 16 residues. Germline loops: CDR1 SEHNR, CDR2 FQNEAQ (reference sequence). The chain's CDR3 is CASSLGQGVSTGELFF. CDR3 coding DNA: TGTGCCAGCAGCTTAGGTCAGGGGGTATCCACCGGGGAGCTGTTTTTT.

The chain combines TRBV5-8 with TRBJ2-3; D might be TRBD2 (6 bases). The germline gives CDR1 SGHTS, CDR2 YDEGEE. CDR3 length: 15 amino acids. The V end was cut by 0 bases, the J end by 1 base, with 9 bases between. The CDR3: CASSLAGLGTDTQYF. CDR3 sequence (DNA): TGTGCCAGCAGCTTGGCGGGACTCGGCACAGATACGCAGTATTTT.

This chain's CDR3 is CASSSPGTSGNTIYF. Here the CDR3 DNA reads TGTGCCAGCAGTTCCCCGGGGACCTCTGGAAACACCATATATTTT. The rearrangement uses TRBV28 and TRBJ1-3, with D perhaps TRBD1 (5 bases). From germline, CDR1 is MDHEN and CDR2 SYDVKM. Trimming took off 4 bases at V and 0 bases at J, with 10 bases between the two ends. CDR3 length equals 15 residues.

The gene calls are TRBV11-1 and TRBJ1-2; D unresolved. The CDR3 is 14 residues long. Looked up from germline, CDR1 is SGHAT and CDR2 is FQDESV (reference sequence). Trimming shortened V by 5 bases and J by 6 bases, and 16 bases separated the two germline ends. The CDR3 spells CASSTPQKLDGYTF. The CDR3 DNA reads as TGTGCCAGCAGCACCCCCCAGAAGCTCGATGGCTACACCTTC.

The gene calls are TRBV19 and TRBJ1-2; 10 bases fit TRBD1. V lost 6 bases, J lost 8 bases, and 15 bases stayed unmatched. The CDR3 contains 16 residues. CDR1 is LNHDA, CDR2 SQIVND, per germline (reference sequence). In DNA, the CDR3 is TGTGCCAGTAGACCATGGGACCGGGACAGGGGAGTGGGCTACACCTTC. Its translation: CASRPWDRDRGVGYTF.

CDR3 DNA: TGTGCCTGGACAAGCACAGGAAACACCATATATTTT. Amino acids: CAWTSTGNTIYF. The V gene is TRBV30, the J gene TRBJ1-3; D not certain. Germline V gene data show CDR1 as GTSNPN and CDR2 as SVGIG (reference sequence). Trimming stripped 4 bases from V and 4 bases from J, with 8 bases between. The CDR3 extends over 12 amino acids. Full variable domain (rest looked up from reference TRBV30 and TRBJ1-3): SQTIHQWPATLVQPVGSPLSLECTVEGTSNPNLYWYRQAAGRGLQLLFYSVGIGQISSEVPQNLSASRPQDRQFILSSKKLLLSDSGFYLCAWTSTGNTIYFGEGSWLTVV.

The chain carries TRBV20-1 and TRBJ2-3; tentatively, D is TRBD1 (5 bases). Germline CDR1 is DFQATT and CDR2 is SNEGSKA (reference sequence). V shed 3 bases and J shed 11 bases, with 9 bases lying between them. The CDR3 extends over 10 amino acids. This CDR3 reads CSASPGKQYF. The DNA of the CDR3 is TGCAGTGCTAGCCCAGGGAAGCAGTATTTT.

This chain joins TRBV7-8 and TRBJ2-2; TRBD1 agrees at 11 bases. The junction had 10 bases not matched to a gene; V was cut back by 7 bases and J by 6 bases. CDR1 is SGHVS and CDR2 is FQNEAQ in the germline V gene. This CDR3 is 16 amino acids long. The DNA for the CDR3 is TGTGCCAGCACCCATCCGAGGGGACAGGGGGCCGGGGAGCTGTTTTTT. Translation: CASTHPRGQGAGELFF. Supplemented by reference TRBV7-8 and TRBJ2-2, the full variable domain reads GAGVSQSPRYKVAKRGQDVALRCDPISGHVSLFWYQQALGQGPEFLTYFQNEAQLDKSGLPSDRFFAERPEGSVSTLKIQRTQQEDSAVYLCASTHPRGQGAGELFFGEGSRLTVL.

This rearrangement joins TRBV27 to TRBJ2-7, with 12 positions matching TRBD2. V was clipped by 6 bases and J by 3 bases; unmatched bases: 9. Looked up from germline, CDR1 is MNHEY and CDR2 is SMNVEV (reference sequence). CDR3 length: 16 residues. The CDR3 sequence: CASSLAGTSGFYEQYF. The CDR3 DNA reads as TGTGCCAGCAGCCTAGCCGGGACTAGCGGGTTCTACGAGCAGTACTTC.

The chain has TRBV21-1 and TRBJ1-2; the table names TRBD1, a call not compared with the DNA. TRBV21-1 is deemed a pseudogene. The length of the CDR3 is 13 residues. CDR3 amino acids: CASTGDRNYGYTF. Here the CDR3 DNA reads TGTGCCAGCACCGGGGACAGGAACTATGGCTACACCTTC.

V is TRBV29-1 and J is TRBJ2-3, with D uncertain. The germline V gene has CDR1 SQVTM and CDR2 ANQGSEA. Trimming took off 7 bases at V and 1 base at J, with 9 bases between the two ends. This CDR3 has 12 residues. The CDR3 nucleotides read TGCAGCGAGTTGAAGGGCACAGATACGCAGTATTTT. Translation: CSELKGTDTQYF.

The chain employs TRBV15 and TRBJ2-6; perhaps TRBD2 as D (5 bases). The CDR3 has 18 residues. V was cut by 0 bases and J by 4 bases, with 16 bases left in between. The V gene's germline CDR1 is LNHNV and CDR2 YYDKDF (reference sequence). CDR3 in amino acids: CATSRDLPLDSGANVLTF. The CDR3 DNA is TGTGCCACCAGCAGAGATCTCCCGCTGGACTCCGGGGCCAACGTCCTGACTTTC.